These 3 T cell receptor beta chains came from one sample sequenced in a study of OX40 agonist ivuxolimab in advanced cancers. Some clones are missing from TCRdb's copy, which holds only in-frame ones; the method was immunoSEQ multiplex PCR. This repertoire shows about 48,000 clones, approximately 83% found once; its top ten account for approximately 1.1%. Material: CD4+ or CD8+ T cells sorted from blood, obtained in a trial of the OX40 agonist ivuxolimab. These receptor sequences come from an adult with an advanced solid tumor such as melanoma, head and neck, liver or kidney cancer.

The chain joins TRBV5-1 to TRBJ1-2, with no clear D. CDR1 is SGHRS and CDR2 is YFSETQ in the germline V gene. This CDR3 spans 16 amino acids. Between the trimmed V and J ends, which lost 1 base and 0 bases, there was a span of 13 bases. The chain's CDR3 is CASSLTNRRANYGYTF. The CDR3 DNA sequence: TGCGCCAGCAGCTTGACTAATAGGAGGGCTAACTATGGCTACACCTTC.

The chain has TRBV27 and TRBJ1-2; TRBD1 matches at 8 bases. The germline gives CDR1 MNHEY, CDR2 SMNVEV (reference sequence). The junction had 16 bases not matched to a gene; V was cut back by 2 bases and J by 8 bases. This CDR3 comprises 17 residues. The CDR3, as DNA: TGTGCCAGCAGTTTACTTGGCCAGGACAGGGTAGGGCAGGGCTACACCTTC. Its translation: CASSLLGQDRVGQGYTF.

The J gene is TRBJ2-1, the V gene TRBV4-1; D ambiguous. V gave up 1 base and J gave up 4 bases, with 17 bases separating them. This CDR3 is 17 amino acids long. Germline V gene sequence: CDR1 MGHRA, CDR2 YSYEKL. CDR3: CASSQVDLGLVYNEQFF. The DNA for the CDR3 is TGCGCCAGCAGCCAAGTGGATCTTGGCCTTGTTTACAATGAGCAGTTCTTC.